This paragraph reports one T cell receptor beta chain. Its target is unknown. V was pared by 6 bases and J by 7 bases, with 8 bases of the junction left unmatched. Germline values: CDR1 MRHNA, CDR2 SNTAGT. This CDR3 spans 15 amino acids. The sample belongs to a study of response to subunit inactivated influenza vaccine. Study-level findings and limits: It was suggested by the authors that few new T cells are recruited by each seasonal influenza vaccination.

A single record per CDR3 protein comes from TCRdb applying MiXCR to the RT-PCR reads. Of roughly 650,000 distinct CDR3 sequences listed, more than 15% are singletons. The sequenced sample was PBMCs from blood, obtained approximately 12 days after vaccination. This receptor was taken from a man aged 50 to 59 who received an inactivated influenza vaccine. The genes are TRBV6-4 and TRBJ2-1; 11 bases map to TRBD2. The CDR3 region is CASRPTSGRGNEQFF. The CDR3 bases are TGTGCCAGCAGGCCAACTAGCGGGAGAGGAAATGAGCAGTTCTTC.